This TCR beta chain was obtained from a study of early T cells in non-severe SARS-CoV-2 infection. In germline, CDR1 is SGHTA, CDR2 FQGNSA. V shed 5 bases and J shed 1 base, with 16 bases lying between them. The CDR3 contains 16 residues. This clonotype was observed a few times. Each CDR3 protein is one row after TCRdb ran MiXCR on the 5' RACE reads. The sample comprises about 90,000 distinct CDR3 sequences, 9.5% to 15% of which are singletons, and roughly 4.5% rests with the top ten. The receptor was derived from an adult who was a healthcare worker with PCR-confirmed SARS-CoV-2 infection or an uninfected control (not recorded which). The chain recombines TRBV7-2 with TRBJ2-3; a possible D gene is TRBD2 (6 bases). The specimen was whole blood, collected at baseline. CDR3: CASSLSGLRGTDTQYF. The CDR3 DNA reads TGTGCCAGCAGCCTTAGCGGACTCCGCGGCACAGATACGCAGTATTTT.